Included here is one T cell receptor beta chain sequence, with context. It is likely a read error, because the conserved phenylalanine at the end of the CDR3 is missing. The limits of the CDR3 on the DNA are not certain, so only TCRdb's listed CDR3 is given. Between roughly 17 and 33 mg of unsorted bulk tissue served as the source from which RNA and DNA were co-extracted. This entry comes from a study of tumor-infiltrating lymphocytes in primary liver carcinoma. cDNA specific to TCR beta was made from approximately 0.55 ug of total RNA, with a constant-region primer employed for priming. Libraries covering TCR beta were generated through three nested multiplex PCR rounds (using a slightly modified ARM-PCR). Investigators reported that the first two PCR rounds, at about 11 cycles each, used TRBV1-TRBV30 forward primers with a C-beta reverse primer. Each CDR3 protein is one row after TCRdb ran MiXCR on the multiplex PCR reads. The sample includes approximately 190,000 distinct CDR3 sequences, roughly 80% of them seen just once.

Germline-derived CDR1 and CDR2 are MDHEN and SYDVKM. The CDR3 spans 17 amino acids, including both terminal residues. Source material: tumor tissue from primary liver carcinoma. The clonotype originates from a middle-aged man with primary liver carcinoma and hepatitis B virus infection. The rearrangement joins TRBV28 to TRBJ1-4; TRBD1 is taken as the D call from the table, unchecked against the DNA. CDR3 residues: CASSFGDRFATNEKLFL.